Below, 7 T cell receptor beta chains from the same sample are listed, as sequenced in a study of T cell responses to AZD1222 COVID-19 vaccine. Here immunoSEQ multiplex PCR was the method, and the copy in TCRdb shows in-frame clones only, minus some. The table has 90,000 to 100,000 clones, about 89% seen once. The material was peripheral blood, obtained on day 0 of AZD1222 vaccination. These receptors came from an adult in good health.

The V call is TRBV5-1, the J call TRBJ1-3; D uncertain. The ends were cut back, 0 bases at V and 6 bases at J, with 13 bases in the middle. The CDR3 contains 15 residues. The germline gives CDR1 SGHRS, CDR2 YFSETQ. CDR3 coding DNA: TGCGCCAGCAGCTTGGTTCGGCAGCCAACAAACACCATATATTTT. This gives the protein CASSLVRQPTNTIYF.

V is TRBV9 and J is TRBJ1-4; the D gene is possibly TRBD1 (6 bases). Deletions cut 4 bases from V and 11 bases from J, with 24 bases between. CDR3 length equals 16 residues. Germline V gene sequence: CDR1 SGDLS, CDR2 YYNGEE. CDR3 nucleotide sequence: TGTGCCAGCAGCCCGTATGACAGGCCAGGTAATGGGAAACTGTTTTTT. This encodes CASSPYDRPGNGKLFF.

The chain links TRBV28 to TRBJ1-2; D gene ambiguous. The CDR3 loop spans 14 amino acids. V lost 6 bases, J lost 1 base, and 12 bases lay in between. Germline CDR1 reads MDHEN; CDR2 reads SYDVKM. The CDR3 protein is CASSPGYSNYGYTF. The DNA of the CDR3 is TGTGCCAGCAGCCCCGGCTATAGTAACTATGGCTACACCTTC.

The rearrangement uses TRBV28 and TRBJ1-2; 7 bases line up with TRBD1. V was clipped by 3 bases and J by 2 bases; unmatched bases: 3. The CDR3 runs 14 residues. Germline values: CDR1 MDHEN, CDR2 SYDVKM. CDR3 sequence: CASSLPTGNYGYTF. The CDR3 DNA is TGTGCCAGCAGTTTGCCGACAGGGAACTATGGCTACACCTTC.

The V and J genes are TRBV15 and TRBJ2-3; D gene ambiguous. V was pared by 0 bases and J by 2 bases, with 9 bases between. Germline V gene data show CDR1 as LNHNV and CDR2 as YYDKDF (reference sequence). The CDR3 is 15 residues long. The CDR3 region has the DNA TGTGCCACCAGCAGAGATGGGCGGTACACAGATACGCAGTATTTT. It specifies CATSRDGRYTDTQYF.

The genes are TRBV11-2 and TRBJ2-1, with 8 bases fitting TRBD2. V shed 1 base, J shed 5 bases, and the junction held 16 bases outside the gene matches. The CDR3 runs to 19 residues. Germline V gives CDR1 SGHAT, CDR2 FQNNGV. The chain's CDR3 is CASSLVLDASGFFNNEQFF. DNA for the CDR3: TGTGCCAGCAGCTTAGTCTTGGATGCTAGCGGGTTTTTTAACAATGAGCAGTTCTTC.

This chain joins TRBV2 and TRBJ2-2; 10 nucleotides align to TRBD2. The germline CDR1 and CDR2 sequences are SNHLY and FYNNEI. The V and J ends lost 5 bases and 5 bases, in that order; junction bases with no gene match: 2. The CDR3 totals 14 residues. CDR3 nucleotide sequence: TGTGCCAGCAGTAGCGGGAGGGCAACCGGGGAGCTGTTTTTT. This sequence encodes CASSSGRATGELFF.